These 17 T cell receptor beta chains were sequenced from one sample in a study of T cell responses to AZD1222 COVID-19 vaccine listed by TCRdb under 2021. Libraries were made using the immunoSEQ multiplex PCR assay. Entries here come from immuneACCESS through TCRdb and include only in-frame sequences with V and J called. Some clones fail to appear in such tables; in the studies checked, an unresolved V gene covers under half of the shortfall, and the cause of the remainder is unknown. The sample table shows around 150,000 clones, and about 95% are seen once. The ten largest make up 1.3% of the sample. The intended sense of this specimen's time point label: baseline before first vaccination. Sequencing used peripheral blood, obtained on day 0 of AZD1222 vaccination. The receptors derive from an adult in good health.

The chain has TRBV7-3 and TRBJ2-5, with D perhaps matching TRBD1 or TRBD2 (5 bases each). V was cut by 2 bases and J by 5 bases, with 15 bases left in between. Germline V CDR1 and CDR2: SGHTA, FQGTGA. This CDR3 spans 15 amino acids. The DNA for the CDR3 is TGTGCCAGCAGCTTAGGGGGTTCCTCGGGTGAGACCCAGTACTTC. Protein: CASSLGGSSGETQYF. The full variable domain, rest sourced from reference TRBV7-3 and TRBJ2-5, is GAGVSQTPSNKVTEKGKYVELRCDPISGHTALYWYRQSLGQGPEFLIYFQGTGAADDSGLPNDRFFAVRPEGSVSTLKIQRTERGDSAVYLCASSLGGSSGETQYFGPGTRLLVL.

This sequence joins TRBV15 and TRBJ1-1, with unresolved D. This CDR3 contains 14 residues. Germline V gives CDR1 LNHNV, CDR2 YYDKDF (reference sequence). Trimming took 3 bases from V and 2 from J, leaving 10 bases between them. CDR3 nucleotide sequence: TGTGCCACCAGCAGGTCCCCGACAAACACTGAAGCTTTCTTT. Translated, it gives CATSRSPTNTEAFF.

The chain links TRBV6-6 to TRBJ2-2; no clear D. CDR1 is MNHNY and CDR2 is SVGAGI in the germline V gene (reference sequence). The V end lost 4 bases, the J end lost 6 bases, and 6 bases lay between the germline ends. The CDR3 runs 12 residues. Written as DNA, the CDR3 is TGTGCCAGCAGTTCCCCTCCCGGGGAGCTGTTTTTT. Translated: CASSSPPGELFF.

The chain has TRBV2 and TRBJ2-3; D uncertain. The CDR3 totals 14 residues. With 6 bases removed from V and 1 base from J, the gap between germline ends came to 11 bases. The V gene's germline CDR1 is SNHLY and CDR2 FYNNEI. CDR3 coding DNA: TGTGCCAGCAGAAGAATGGCGCGCACAGATACGCAGTATTTT. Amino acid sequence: CASRRMARTDTQYF.

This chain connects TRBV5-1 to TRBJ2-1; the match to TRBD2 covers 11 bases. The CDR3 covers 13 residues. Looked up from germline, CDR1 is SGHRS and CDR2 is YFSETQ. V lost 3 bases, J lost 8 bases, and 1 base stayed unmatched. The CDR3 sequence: CASSSGLADEQFF. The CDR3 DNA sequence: TGCGCCAGCAGCTCGGGACTAGCGGATGAGCAGTTCTTC.

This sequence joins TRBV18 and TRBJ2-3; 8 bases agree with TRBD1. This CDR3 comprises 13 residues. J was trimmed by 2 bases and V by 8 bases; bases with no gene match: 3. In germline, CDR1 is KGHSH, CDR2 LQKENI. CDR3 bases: TGTGCCAGCCGACAGGGGTACACAGATACGCAGTATTTT. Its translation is CASRQGYTDTQYF. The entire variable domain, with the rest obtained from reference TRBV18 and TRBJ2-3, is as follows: NAGVMQNPRHLVRRRGQEARLRCSPMKGHSHVYWYRQLPEEGLKFMVYLQKENIIDESGMPKERFSAEFPKEGPSILRIQQVVRGDSAAYFCASRQGYTDTQYFGPGTRLTVL.

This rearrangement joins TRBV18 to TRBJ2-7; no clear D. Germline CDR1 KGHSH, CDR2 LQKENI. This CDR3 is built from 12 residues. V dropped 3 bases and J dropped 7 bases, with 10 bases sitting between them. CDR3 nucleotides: TGTGCCAGCTCACCGGACCGGTATGAGCAGTACGTC. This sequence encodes CASSPDRYEQYV.

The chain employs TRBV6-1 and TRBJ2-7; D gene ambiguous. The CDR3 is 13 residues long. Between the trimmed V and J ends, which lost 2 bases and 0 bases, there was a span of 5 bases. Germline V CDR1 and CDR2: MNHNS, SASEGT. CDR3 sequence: CASSETRSYEQYV. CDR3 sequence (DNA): TGTGCCAGCAGTGAAACCCGCTCCTACGAGCAGTACGTC.

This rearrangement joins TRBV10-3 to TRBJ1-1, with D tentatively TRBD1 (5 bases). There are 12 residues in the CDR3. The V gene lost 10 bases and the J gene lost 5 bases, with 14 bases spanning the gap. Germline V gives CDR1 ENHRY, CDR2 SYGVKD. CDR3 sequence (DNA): TGTGCCACCTCCCGGGACCCTACTGAAGCTTTCTTT. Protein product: CATSRDPTEAFF.

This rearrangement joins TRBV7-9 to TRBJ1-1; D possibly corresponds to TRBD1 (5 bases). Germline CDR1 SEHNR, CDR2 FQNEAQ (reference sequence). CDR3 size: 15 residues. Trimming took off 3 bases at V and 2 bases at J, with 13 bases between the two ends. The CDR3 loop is CASSFLGDFNTEAFF. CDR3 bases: TGTGCCAGCAGCTTCTTAGGGGACTTCAACACTGAAGCTTTCTTT.

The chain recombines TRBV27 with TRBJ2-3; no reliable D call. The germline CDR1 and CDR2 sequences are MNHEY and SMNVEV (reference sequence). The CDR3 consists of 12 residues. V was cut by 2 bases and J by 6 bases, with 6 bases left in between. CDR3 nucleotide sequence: TGTGCCAGCAGTTTAGGGTGGGATACGCAGTATTTT. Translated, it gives CASSLGWDTQYF.

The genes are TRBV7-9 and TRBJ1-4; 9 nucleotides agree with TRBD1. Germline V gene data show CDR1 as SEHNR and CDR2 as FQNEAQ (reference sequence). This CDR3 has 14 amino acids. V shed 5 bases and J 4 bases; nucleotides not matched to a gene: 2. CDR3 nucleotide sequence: TGTGCCAGCAGCGCGGGACAGGGTAATGAAAAACTGTTTTTT. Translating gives CASSAGQGNEKLFF. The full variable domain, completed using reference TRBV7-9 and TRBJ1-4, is DTGVSQNPRHKITKRGQNVTFRCDPISEHNRLYWYRQTLGQGPEFLTYFQNEAQLEKSRLLSDRFSAERPKGSFSTLEIQRTEQGDSAMYLCASSAGQGNEKLFFGSGTQLSVL.

CDR3 nucleotides: TGTGCCAGCTCACTGTCTACGGATCAGCCCCAGCATTTT. This gives the protein CASSLSTDQPQHF. V usage is TRBV18 and J usage is TRBJ1-5; D gene unclear. Germline-derived CDR1 and CDR2 are KGHSH and LQKENI. The CDR3 runs 13 residues. V was pared by 4 bases and J by 5 bases, with 9 bases between.

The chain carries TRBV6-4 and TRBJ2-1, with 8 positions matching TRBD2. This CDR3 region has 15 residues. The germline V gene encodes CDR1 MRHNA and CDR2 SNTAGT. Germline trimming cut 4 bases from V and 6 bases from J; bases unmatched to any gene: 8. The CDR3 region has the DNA TGTGCCAGCAGTGGCGAAGCGGGAGAAGGCAATGAGCAGTTCTTC. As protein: CASSGEAGEGNEQFF.

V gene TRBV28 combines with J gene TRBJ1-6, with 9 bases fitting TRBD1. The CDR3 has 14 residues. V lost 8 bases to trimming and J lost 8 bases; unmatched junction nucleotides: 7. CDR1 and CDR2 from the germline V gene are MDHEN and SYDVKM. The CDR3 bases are TGTGCCAGCGGGACAGGGACAGTTGATTCACCCCTCCACTTT. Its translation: CASGTGTVDSPLHF.

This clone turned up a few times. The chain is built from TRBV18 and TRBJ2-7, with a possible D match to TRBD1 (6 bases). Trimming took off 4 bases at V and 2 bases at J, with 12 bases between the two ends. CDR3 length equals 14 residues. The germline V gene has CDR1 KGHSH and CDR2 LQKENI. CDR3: CASSQRQETYEQYV. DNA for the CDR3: TGTGCCAGCTCACAACGACAGGAAACCTACGAGCAGTACGTC.

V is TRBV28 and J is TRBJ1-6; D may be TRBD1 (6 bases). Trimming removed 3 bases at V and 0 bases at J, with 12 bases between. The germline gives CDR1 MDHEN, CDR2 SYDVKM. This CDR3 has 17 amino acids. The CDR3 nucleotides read TGTGCCAGCAGTTTGGGGGCCACAAGCTCCTATAATTCACCCCTCCACTTT. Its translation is CASSLGATSSYNSPLHF. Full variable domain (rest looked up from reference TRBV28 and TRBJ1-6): DVKVTQSSRYLVKRTGEKVFLECVQDMDHENMFWYRQDPGLGLRLIYFSYDVKMKEKGDIPEGYSVSREKKERFSLILESASTNQTSMYLCASSLGATSSYNSPLHFGNGTRLTVT.